Presented here are 27 T cell receptor beta chains from one specimen sequenced in a study of technical replicates of blood from a few donors. Only in-frame clones appear in the TCRdb table, and some are missing; sequencing was by immunoSEQ multiplex PCR. This sample has 70,000 to 95,000 clones; 85% to 95% occur once, and the top ten carry 0.25%. Sequenced sample: T cells isolated from PBMCs. The receptors originated from a human donor in good health.

The chain carries TRBV6-6 and TRBJ2-1; 10 bases fit TRBD2. Germline CDR1 MNHNY, CDR2 SVGAGI (reference sequence). The ends lost 7 bases at V and 1 base at J; junction bases unmatched: 4. The CDR3 runs 15 residues. The CDR3 nucleotides are TGTGCCAGCAACCAAGCGGGGGGGTCCTACAATGAGCAGTTCTTC. Its protein product is CASNQAGGSYNEQFF.

V usage is TRBV7-9 and J usage is TRBJ1-2; TRBD1 matches at 7 bases. In germline, CDR1 is SEHNR, CDR2 FQNEAQ (reference sequence). Trimming took 2 bases from V and 13 from J; bases not matched to a gene: 19. The CDR3 loop spans 16 amino acids. The CDR3 spells CASSLPILRGPNKRTF. DNA of the CDR3: TGTGCCAGCAGCTTACCCATTCTAAGGGGGCCGAACAAACGCACCTTC. Drawing the rest from reference TRBV7-9 and TRBJ1-2, the complete variable domain is DTGVSQNPRHKITKRGQNVTFRCDPISEHNRLYWYRQTLGQGPEFLTYFQNEAQLEKSRLLSDRFSAERPKGSFSTLEIQRTEQGDSAMYLCASSLPILRGPNKRTFGSGTRLTVV.

V and J are TRBV10-1 and TRBJ2-2; D remains unclear. The CDR3 sequence is 13 residues long. The germline V gene has CDR1 WNHNN and CDR2 SYGVQD (reference sequence). Trimming removed 3 bases from V and 5 bases from J, with 7 bases in between. The CDR3 spells CASSDYRTGELFF. The CDR3 DNA reads as TGCGCCAGCAGTGATTACCGGACCGGGGAGCTGTTTTTT.

The chain links TRBV6-5 to TRBJ2-7; perhaps TRBD1 as D (6 bases). There are 14 residues in the CDR3. Trimming took off 2 bases at V and 2 bases at J, with 10 bases between the two ends. Germline V gives CDR1 MNHEY, CDR2 SVGAGI. The CDR3 nucleotides read TGTGCCAGCAGTTACCGGGACACGACCTACGAGCAGTACTTC. It codes for CASSYRDTTYEQYF.

This sequence joins TRBV9 and TRBJ2-5; possible D gene TRBD2, 7 bases. The CDR3 is made up of 14 amino acids. The germline CDR1 and CDR2 sequences are SGDLS and YYNGEE. The germline V and J ends were trimmed by 4 bases and 4 bases, with 14 bases remaining between them. CDR3 DNA: TGTGCCAGCAGCCCATCTGGGGGGGCAGAGACCCAGTACTTC. Residues: CASSPSGGAETQYF.

The V gene is TRBV7-9, the J gene TRBJ1-1, with D unresolved. The ends were cut back, 5 bases at V and 4 bases at J, with 8 bases in the middle. The CDR3 length is 12 residues. Germline-derived CDR1 and CDR2 are SEHNR and FQNEAQ (reference sequence). The CDR3 is CASSQSLTEAFF. The CDR3 region has the DNA TGTGCCAGCAGCCAATCACTCACTGAAGCTTTCTTT. Full variable domain (remainder filled in from reference TRBV7-9 and TRBJ1-1): DTGVSQNPRHKITKRGQNVTFRCDPISEHNRLYWYRQTLGQGPEFLTYFQNEAQLEKSRLLSDRFSAERPKGSFSTLEIQRTEQGDSAMYLCASSQSLTEAFFGQGTRLTVV.

This chain connects TRBV2 to TRBJ2-3; 10 nucleotides agree with TRBD2. The CDR3 sequence is 16 residues long. V was clipped by 5 bases and J by 0 bases; unmatched bases: 5. Germline V lookup: CDR1 SNHLY, CDR2 FYNNEI. CDR3 amino acids: CASSPPGLASTDTQYF. The CDR3 DNA reads as TGTGCCAGCAGTCCCCCGGGACTAGCGAGCACAGATACGCAGTATTTT.

The chain has TRBV28 and TRBJ1-4; TRBD1 matches at 7 bases. This CDR3 is 16 amino acids long. Unmatched junction bases numbered 7, after V lost 5 bases and J lost 1 base. Germline CDR1 and CDR2: MDHEN and SYDVKM. CDR3 bases: TGTGCCAGCAGTGATCACCAGGGGGTAACTAATGAAAAACTGTTTTTT. Its protein product is CASSDHQGVTNEKLFF.

The V and J genes are TRBV14 and TRBJ2-7; 8 bases are a match to TRBD2. Germline V gene sequence: CDR1 SGHDN, CDR2 FVKESK. The V segment lost 1 base and the J segment 7 bases; nucleotides outside the gene matches: 15. The CDR3 loop spans 17 amino acids. This CDR3 is CASSQVGGSGTTQEQYF. The DNA of the CDR3 is TGTGCCAGCAGCCAAGTAGGTGGTAGCGGGACCACGCAGGAGCAGTACTTC.

The V gene is TRBV9, the J gene TRBJ1-6, with D unresolved. The CDR3 is made up of 19 amino acids. CDR1 and CDR2 from the germline V gene are SGDLS and YYNGEE. Trimming removed 0 bases from V and 10 bases from J, with 26 bases in between. The CDR3 DNA follows: TGTGCCAGCAGCGTAGAGCACGGGAAGGGCTTAGGCGAAGACTCACCCCTCCACTTT. Encoded protein: CASSVEHGKGLGEDSPLHF.

This chain links TRBV14 with TRBJ1-5, with D unresolved. The CDR3 has 14 amino acids. V dropped 8 bases and J dropped 7 bases, with 18 bases sitting between them. Germline CDR1 and CDR2: SGHDN and FVKESK. The DNA for the CDR3 is TGTGCCAGCCTTGTCCCGTCCCTCTTGCAGCCCCAGCATTTT. This translates into CASLVPSLLQPQHF.

This clone has only one observation. The genes are TRBV7-9 and TRBJ1-2; D is possibly TRBD1 (6 bases). The CDR3 runs to 12 residues. From germline, CDR1 is SEHNR and CDR2 FQNEAQ (reference sequence). V was pared by 2 bases and J by 8 bases, with 9 bases between. CDR3 protein: CASSLSGTGYTF. The CDR3 region has the DNA TGTGCCAGCAGCTTATCCGGGACAGGCTACACCTTC.

V and J are TRBV28 and TRBJ2-3; no clear D. CDR1 is MDHEN, CDR2 SYDVKM, per germline. Trimming left V 3 bases short and J 4 bases short, with 11 bases between. This CDR3 comprises 14 residues. CDR3 residues: CASSLLSGADTQYF. In DNA form, the CDR3 reads TGTGCCAGCAGTTTGTTGTCGGGTGCAGATACGCAGTATTTT.

This clone was counted once. The rearrangement links TRBV7-9 to TRBJ2-7; the D is unclear. The CDR3 contains 12 residues. The ends were cut back, 1 base at V and 6 bases at J, with 7 bases in the middle. Germline loops: CDR1 SEHNR, CDR2 FQNEAQ (reference sequence). The CDR3 spells CASSLGSSEQYF. DNA for the CDR3: TGTGCCAGCAGCTTAGGGTCTAGCGAGCAGTACTTC.

The V gene is TRBV5-1, the J gene TRBJ1-1, with 8 bases aligning to TRBD1. This CDR3 has 15 residues. V lost 4 bases, J lost 10 bases, and 15 bases stayed unmatched. CDR1 and CDR2 (germline): SGHRS, YFSETQ. CDR3 DNA: TGCGCCAGCAGCCCTGGCCCAACAGGGGGAAGTGTAGCTTTCTTT. This encodes CASSPGPTGGSVAFF.

The rearrangement uses TRBV11-2 and TRBJ1-3, with TRBD1 as a possible D gene (5 bases). Germline lookup yields CDR1 SGHAT and CDR2 FQNNGV. CDR3 length: 12 residues. V lost 5 bases and J lost 8, with 10 bases in between. The CDR3 is CASSAQGYTIYF. CDR3 bases: TGTGCCAGCAGCGCTCAGGGTTACACCATATATTTT.

V usage is TRBV4-1 and J usage is TRBJ1-2; tentative D call: TRBD1 (6 bases). Germline lookup yields CDR1 MGHRA and CDR2 YSYEKL. This CDR3 has 15 amino acids. Trimming pared 3 bases from V and 10 bases from J, leaving 21 bases between. In nucleotides, the CDR3 is TGCGCCAGCAGCCAGAGGGACACCTTGGAGATTGTCTACACCTTC. This encodes CASSQRDTLEIVYTF.

As to this clone: One junction end does not reproduce the germline sequence, and a read error may be involved. CDR3 protein: CASRLLAGGHGELFF. The CDR3, as DNA: TGTGCCAGCAGATTATTAGCGGGAGGGCACGGGGAGCTGTTTTTT. The chain recombines TRBV28 with TRBJ2-2, with 11 nucleotides matching TRBD2. Germline V gives CDR1 MDHEN, CDR2 SYDVKM. The CDR3 sequence is 15 residues long.

The V gene is TRBV29-1, the J gene TRBJ2-1; no firm D call. Germline CDR1 SQVTM, CDR2 ANQGSEA. The V gene lost 6 bases and the J gene lost 2 bases, with 8 bases spanning the gap. The CDR3 covers 12 residues. This CDR3 reads CSVQSPYNEQFF. The CDR3 DNA reads as TGCAGCGTACAGTCTCCCTACAATGAGCAGTTCTTC.

The chain joins TRBV7-9 to TRBJ2-7; maybe TRBD1 (5 bases). Germline assignment: CDR1 SEHNR and CDR2 FQNEAQ (reference sequence). The CDR3 extends over 13 amino acids. Between the trimmed V and J ends, which lost 5 bases and 1 base, there was a span of 9 bases. The CDR3 reads CASSPTGSYEQYF. CDR3 DNA sequence: TGTGCCAGCAGCCCCACAGGTTCCTACGAGCAGTACTTC.

The chain joins TRBV6-6 to TRBJ2-7; TRBD2 agrees at 7 bases. V was pared by 6 bases and J by 3 bases, with 8 bases of the junction left unmatched. This CDR3 comprises 14 residues. From germline, CDR1 is MNHNY and CDR2 SVGAGI (reference sequence). CDR3 nucleotides: TGTGCCAGCAGCCCCGGGGGGATATACTACGAGCAGTACTTC. Its translation is CASSPGGIYYEQYF.

This rearrangement joins TRBV5-6 to TRBJ2-3, with 8 bases aligning to TRBD2. The germline gives CDR1 SGHDT, CDR2 YYEEEE. CDR3 size: 16 residues. V lost 1 base to trimming and J lost 0 bases; unmatched junction nucleotides: 4. CDR3 loop: CASSLIPSGSTDTQYF. The CDR3 bases are TGTGCCAGCAGCTTGATTCCTAGCGGGAGCACAGATACGCAGTATTTT.

The chain has TRBV7-9 and TRBJ2-2; 8 bases fit TRBD2. Trimming removed 5 bases from V and 3 bases from J; junction bases left unmatched: 2. The germline gives CDR1 SEHNR, CDR2 FQNEAQ (reference sequence). This CDR3 contains 14 residues. CDR3 in amino acids: CASSSGSDTGELFF. CDR3 DNA sequence: TGTGCCAGCAGCAGCGGGAGTGACACCGGGGAGCTGTTTTTT.

This sequence joins TRBV6-4 and TRBJ2-7; 13 nucleotides match TRBD2. Germline V CDR1 and CDR2: MRHNA, SNTAGT. The V and J ends lost 6 bases and 2 bases, in that order; junction bases with no gene match: 4. The CDR3 contains 15 residues. CDR3 protein: CASSVGLAGTYEQYF. The CDR3 DNA reads as TGTGCCAGCAGCGTGGGACTAGCGGGGACCTACGAGCAGTACTTC.

This clone was detected once. The chain carries TRBV30 and TRBJ1-4; D perhaps matches TRBD1 (5 bases). Germline lookup yields CDR1 GTSNPN and CDR2 SVGIG (reference sequence). V lost 4 bases and J 8 bases, leaving 11 bases between the germline ends. The CDR3 runs 12 residues. CDR3 sequence: CAWTGGGEKLFF. DNA of the CDR3: TGTGCCTGGACGGGGGGGGGAGAAAAACTGTTTTTT.

V usage is TRBV9 and J usage is TRBJ1-5, with D tentatively TRBD1 (6 bases). Trimming took off 0 bases at V and 3 bases at J, with 10 bases between the two ends. Germline values: CDR1 SGDLS, CDR2 YYNGEE. The CDR3 consists of 15 residues. Here the CDR3 DNA reads TGTGCCAGCAGCGTAGAAGCAGGGGTCAATCAGCCCCAGCATTTT. Translated, it gives CASSVEAGVNQPQHF.

This chain uses TRBV4-1 with TRBJ1-2; TRBD1 matches at 10 bases. V lost 3 bases to trimming and J lost 6 bases; unmatched junction nucleotides: 7. The CDR3 has 15 residues. Germline assignment: CDR1 MGHRA and CDR2 YSYEKL. CDR3 sequence: CASSHLRTGGNGYTF. The CDR3 bases are TGCGCCAGCAGCCACCTGAGGACAGGGGGAAATGGCTACACCTTC.